These 29 T cell receptor beta chains were all obtained from the same sample, sequenced in a study of CD8+ T cells in alopecia areata listed by TCRdb under 2018. This specimen's time point label, per the study, means: about 4 weeks on oral tofacitinib. The sample's treatment or condition label, in plain terms: oral pan-JAK inhibitor, 5-10 mg twice daily. Library creation used the immunoSEQ multiplex PCR assay. To provide template for TCR sequencing, every sample had RNA extracted and reverse transcribed into cDNA. TCRdb holds this immuneACCESS table with in-frame rearrangements only. Some clones are missing; in checked studies, unresolved V genes explain under half, and the rest has no known cause. The sample table shows about 140,000 clones, and approximately 80% are seen once. Clones ranked in the top ten supply around a quarter of the sample. Sequenced here: CD8+ T cells sorted from blood, sampled at week 4, from a patient treated with tofacitinib. These receptors all stem from a human donor with alopecia areata.

This chain joins TRBV27 and TRBJ2-5; TRBD1 agrees at 7 bases. Trimming cost V 4 bases and J 0 bases; bases outside gene matches: 2. From germline, CDR1 is MNHEY and CDR2 SMNVEV (reference sequence). The CDR3 sequence is 14 residues long. As DNA, the CDR3 is TGTGCCAGCAGTTGGACAGGCTACCAAGAGACCCAGTACTTC. This sequence encodes CASSWTGYQETQYF.

Concerning this clone itself: At one end the junction does not follow the germline gene, possibly because of a read error. J is TRBJ1-5 and V is TRBV25-1, with no clear D. This CDR3 spans 16 amino acids. Germline V lookup: CDR1 MGHDK, CDR2 SYGVNS. The CDR3 DNA follows: TGTGCCAGCACTGAAACGCTGGTGAGGAGCAATCAGCCCCAGCATTTT. Translating it yields CASTETLVRSNQPQHF.

The J gene is TRBJ2-5, the V gene TRBV13; a possible D gene is TRBD1 (6 bases). This CDR3 comprises 15 residues. V was pared by 5 bases and J by 2 bases, with 15 bases between. CDR1 PRHDT and CDR2 FYEKMQ come from the germline V gene (reference sequence). The DNA for the CDR3 is TGTGCCAGCAGCCATCAGGGGTTAGAGCAAGAGACCCAGTACTTC. Amino acids: CASSHQGLEQETQYF.

The genes are TRBV10-3 and TRBJ2-3, with TRBD2 matching 8 bases. This CDR3 comprises 16 residues. Losses at the gene ends were 0 bases for V and 4 bases for J; bases not matched to a gene: 6. In germline, CDR1 is ENHRY, CDR2 SYGVKD. This chain's CDR3 is CAISESSGGFSDTQYF. CDR3 DNA: TGTGCCATCAGTGAGTCAAGCGGGGGATTCTCAGATACGCAGTATTTT.

V and J are TRBV7-2 and TRBJ2-7; D uncertain. This CDR3 contains 13 residues. V lost 1 base and J lost 5, with 9 bases in between. Germline lookup yields CDR1 SGHTA and CDR2 FQGNSA. The CDR3 nucleotides are TGTGCCAGCAGCTTAGGGGTCTTCAACGAGCAGTACTTC. Encoded protein: CASSLGVFNEQYF.

This clone was detected only once. The rearrangement links TRBV6-4 to TRBJ2-3, with D unclear. Germline loops: CDR1 MRHNA, CDR2 SNTAGT. Trimming took 2 bases from V and 4 from J, leaving 10 bases between them. The CDR3 consists of 14 residues. CDR3 nucleotide sequence: TGTGCCAGCAGTGACCGGTCCCGGCCAGATACGCAGTATTTT. Protein product: CASSDRSRPDTQYF.

This clone was detected once. V is TRBV29-1 and J is TRBJ2-7; TRBD1 might be the D (5 bases). This CDR3 has 13 amino acids. CDR1 and CDR2 (germline): SQVTM, ANQGSEA. V was pared by 6 bases and J by 4 bases, with 16 bases between. CDR3 region: CSVVWGSSYEQYF. CDR3 in DNA: TGCAGCGTGGTTTGGGGCTCATCTTACGAGCAGTACTTC.

The chain uses TRBV4-1 and TRBJ1-2; D is undetermined. Per the germline V gene, CDR1 is MGHRA and CDR2 is YSYEKL. V was clipped by 4 bases and J by 0 bases, with 12 bases between them. CDR3 length: 15 residues. In DNA form, the CDR3 reads TGCGCCAGCAGCCTCATAAGAACATCTAACTATGGCTACACCTTC. Translating it yields CASSLIRTSNYGYTF.

The chain has TRBV7-9 and TRBJ2-1; the match to TRBD2 covers 13 bases. With 5 bases clipped from V and 10 bases from J, the junction kept 2 bases outside the gene matches. The V gene's germline CDR1 is SEHNR and CDR2 FQNEAQ (reference sequence). This CDR3 has 13 amino acids. CDR3 DNA: TGTGCCAGCAGCACGGGACTAGCGGGGGAGCAGTTCTTC. Translation gives CASSTGLAGEQFF.

The chain employs TRBV5-4 and TRBJ1-2, with a weak D call TRBD1 (5 bases). The CDR3 covers 14 residues. Trimming took off 4 bases at V and 4 bases at J, with 14 bases between the two ends. Germline V gives CDR1 SGHNT, CDR2 YYREEE (reference sequence). The CDR3 DNA sequence: TGTGCCAGCAGCCCTGGGGGGGATAGCTATGGCTACACCTTC. Its translation: CASSPGGDSYGYTF.

V gene TRBV6-5 combines with J gene TRBJ1-1, with D uncertain. Trimming removed 2 bases from V and 7 bases from J, with 14 bases in between. The CDR3 spans 14 residues. The germline gives CDR1 MNHEY, CDR2 SVGAGI. DNA of the CDR3: TGTGCCAGCAGTTACCGTGGCCAGGCAGGTGAAGCTTTCTTT. This sequence encodes CASSYRGQAGEAFF.

CDR3 nucleotide sequence: TGTGCCAGCCACATCTCGGGCACAGATACGCAGTATTTT. Residues: CASHISGTDTQYF. The chain uses TRBV5-4 and TRBJ2-3; D gene uncertain. The CDR3 is 13 residues long. V lost 7 bases and J lost 1, with 10 bases in between. Per the germline V gene, CDR1 is SGHNT and CDR2 is YYREEE (reference sequence).

The rearrangement joins TRBV27 to TRBJ2-3; D gene uncertain. The CDR3 length is 14 residues. V was shortened by 3 bases and J by 6 bases, with 13 bases between the two germline ends. Germline assignment: CDR1 MNHEY and CDR2 SMNVEV (reference sequence). The CDR3 bases are TGTGCCAGCAGTTTTTCTAGGTCCTGGGATACGCAGTATTTT. Encoded protein: CASSFSRSWDTQYF.

The chain employs TRBV27 and TRBJ2-2; D possibly corresponds to TRBD1 (7 bases). The CDR3 covers 16 residues. Germline V CDR1 and CDR2: MNHEY, SMNVEV (reference sequence). V dropped 5 bases and J dropped 4 bases, with 17 bases sitting between them. This CDR3 is CASSPKEGASTGELFF. CDR3 sequence (DNA): TGTGCCAGCAGTCCCAAGGAGGGGGCCAGCACCGGGGAGCTGTTTTTT.

The chain combines TRBV28 with TRBJ2-7; tentatively, D is TRBD1 (6 bases). From germline, CDR1 is MDHEN and CDR2 SYDVKM. The CDR3 contains 17 residues. Trimming took 6 bases from V and 5 from J, leaving 26 bases between them. CDR3 protein: CASRGSTGDSPNHEQYF. CDR3 in DNA: TGTGCCAGCAGGGGATCGACAGGTGATAGCCCGAACCACGAGCAGTACTTC.

V usage is TRBV29-1 and J usage is TRBJ1-5; 10 nucleotides agree with TRBD1. The germline V gene has CDR1 SQVTM and CDR2 ANQGSEA. The length of the CDR3 is 15 residues. After removal of 4 bases from V and 4 bases from J, the junction contained 7 bases not matched to a gene. CDR3 DNA sequence: TGCAGCGTTGTTTTCCCGGGACAGGGGAATCAGCCCCAGCATTTT. It encodes CSVVFPGQGNQPQHF.

The gene calls are TRBV5-1 and TRBJ2-7, with D unresolved. Trimming removed 3 bases at V and 4 bases at J, with 5 bases between. The CDR3 covers 11 residues. Looked up from germline, CDR1 is SGHRS and CDR2 is YFSETQ. The CDR3, as DNA: TGCGCCAGCAGCTATCAGTACGAGCAGTACTTC. As protein: CASSYQYEQYF.

The V gene is TRBV7-2, the J gene TRBJ2-3, with TRBD2 matching 7 bases. After removal of 1 base from V and 0 bases from J, the junction contained 4 bases not matched to a gene. Germline V gives CDR1 SGHTA, CDR2 FQGNSA. The CDR3 consists of 16 residues. CDR3 in DNA: TGTGCCAGCAGCTTAGTGCCTAGCGGCAGCACAGATACGCAGTATTTT. As protein: CASSLVPSGSTDTQYF.

The gene calls are TRBV7-9 and TRBJ2-2, with D unclear. Per the germline V gene, CDR1 is SEHNR and CDR2 is FQNEAQ (reference sequence). V was shortened by 2 bases and J by 1 base, with 5 bases between the two germline ends. The CDR3 contains 14 residues. CDR3 residues: CASSLYRNTGELFF. The CDR3 DNA follows: TGTGCCAGCAGCTTATACAGGAACACCGGGGAGCTGTTTTTT.

The rearrangement links TRBV29-1 to TRBJ1-1, with TRBD1 matching over 9 bases. With 4 bases clipped from V and 2 bases from J, the junction kept 5 bases outside the gene matches. There are 14 residues in the CDR3. The germline gives CDR1 SQVTM, CDR2 ANQGSEA. The CDR3 is CSVVGTGLNTEAFF. The CDR3 DNA reads TGCAGCGTTGTGGGGACAGGGCTTAACACTGAAGCTTTCTTT.

This clone was seen a single time. The chain combines TRBV4-1 with TRBJ2-1; 15 bases fit TRBD2. The CDR3 totals 18 residues. Germline CDR1 and CDR2: MGHRA and YSYEKL. Germline trimming cut 4 bases from V and 8 bases from J; bases unmatched to any gene: 12. In DNA form, the CDR3 reads TGCGCCAGCAGCCCTGGACTAGCGGGGGGGCCGAGTAGCTATGAGCAGTTCTTC. Translated, it gives CASSPGLAGGPSSYEQFF.

This chain links TRBV30 with TRBJ1-5; D remains ambiguous. There are 13 residues in the CDR3. Trimming shortened V by 3 bases and J by 4 bases, and 10 bases separated the two germline ends. CDR1 and CDR2 (germline): GTSNPN, SVGIG (reference sequence). The CDR3: CAWSGVGNQPQHF. CDR3 coding DNA: TGTGCCTGGAGCGGGGTCGGGAATCAGCCCCAGCATTTT.

The chain couples TRBV18 to TRBJ2-7; 7 bases fit TRBD1. CDR3 length equals 13 residues. Germline V CDR1 and CDR2: KGHSH, LQKENI. After removal of 3 bases from V and 5 bases from J, the junction contained 4 bases not matched to a gene. This CDR3 reads CASSPTGFNEQYF. The CDR3 DNA reads as TGTGCCAGCTCACCGACAGGGTTTAACGAGCAGTACTTC. The full variable domain, with the rest looked up from reference TRBV18 and TRBJ2-7, is NAGVMQNPRHLVRRRGQEARLRCSPMKGHSHVYWYRQLPEEGLKFMVYLQKENIIDESGMPKERFSAEFPKEGPSILRIQQVVRGDSAAYFCASSPTGFNEQYFGPGTRLTVT.

This clone has only a few counts. This chain uses TRBV13 with TRBJ1-4; D uncertain. V was shortened by 5 bases and J by 0 bases, with 13 bases between the two germline ends. The CDR3 has 16 residues. Germline values: CDR1 PRHDT, CDR2 FYEKMQ (reference sequence). In DNA form, the CDR3 reads TGTGCCAGCAGCCAAGGACCCGAGGCAACTAATGAAAAACTGTTTTTT. Its translation: CASSQGPEATNEKLFF.

The chain uses TRBV4-1 and TRBJ2-1; D remains unclear. This CDR3 has 15 residues. The ends were cut back, 0 bases at V and 6 bases at J, with 12 bases in the middle. Looked up from germline, CDR1 is MGHRA and CDR2 is YSYEKL. In DNA, the CDR3 is TGCGCCAGCAGCCAAGATGCCCCTTTTGTCAATGAGCAGTTCTTC. This gives the protein CASSQDAPFVNEQFF.

The V gene is TRBV29-1, the J gene TRBJ1-2; weak D call: TRBD1 (5 bases). CDR1 and CDR2 from the germline V gene are SQVTM and ANQGSEA. With 7 bases removed from V and 1 base from J, the gap between germline ends came to 19 bases. This CDR3 is 15 amino acids long. The CDR3: CSAYPGTAFNYGYTF. The CDR3, as DNA: TGCAGCGCCTACCCCGGGACCGCTTTTAACTATGGCTACACCTTC.

The chain is built from TRBV4-3 and TRBJ2-3, with TRBD2 matching 13 bases. CDR3 length equals 19 residues. CDR1 LGHNA and CDR2 YSLEER come from the germline V gene. The junction had 14 bases not matched to a gene; V was cut back by 2 bases and J by 6 bases. For the CDR3, the DNA is TGCGCCAGCAGCCAATACTCGGGGACTAGCGGGGTAAAGGCCGATACGCAGTATTTT. Translating it yields CASSQYSGTSGVKADTQYF.

The chain recombines TRBV10-3 with TRBJ2-1, with 11 bases aligning to TRBD2. The V gene end was trimmed by 7 bases and the J gene end by 5 bases; junction bases not matched to a gene: 4. CDR3 length: 14 residues. CDR1 is ENHRY, CDR2 SYGVKD, per germline. The CDR3 sequence: CAIKLAGDHNEQFF. The CDR3 DNA follows: TGTGCCATCAAACTAGCGGGGGACCACAATGAGCAGTTCTTC.

The chain couples TRBV6-5 to TRBJ2-3; D possibly corresponds to TRBD2 (5 bases). Germline CDR1 and CDR2: MNHEY and SVGAGI. V lost 7 bases to trimming and J lost 7 bases, with 9 bases between them. The length of the CDR3 is 11 residues. The CDR3: CASMGVHTQYF. For the CDR3, the DNA is TGTGCCAGCATGGGAGTGCATACGCAGTATTTT.